The sequence of this T cell receptor (beta chain) was determined in a study of T cell responses to AZD1222 COVID-19 vaccine. Produced via immunoSEQ multiplex PCR; TCRdb's table is partial and in-frame only. The sample contains around 160,000 clones, around 90% of which appear only once. CDR3 length equals 11 residues. Looked up from germline, CDR1 is SNHLY and CDR2 is FYNNEI. Trimming took off 4 bases at V and 11 bases at J, with 11 bases between the two ends. This chain connects TRBV2 to TRBJ1-1; no firm D call. Sequenced material: peripheral blood, taken on day 0 of AZD1222 vaccination. The source of this sequence is an adult in good health. The CDR3 loop is CASSVQLTAFF. The CDR3 bases are TGTGCCAGCAGTGTGCAGTTGACGGCTTTCTTT.